Shown below are 17 T cell receptor beta chains from a single sample sequenced in a study of T cells in Graves' hyperthyroidism and ophthalmopathy. Regions amplified from RNA transcripts were the TCR beta CDR3 regions. The primer set for the first-round RT-PCR of the TCR CDR3 was HTBI. From the multiplex PCR reads, TCRdb called clonotypes with MiXCR, one entry per CDR3 protein. The repertoire holds approximately 560,000 distinct CDR3 sequences, with 46% as singletons. Sequencing used peripheral blood or thyroid tissue (not recorded which). The receptors were sampled from a woman aged 18 to 35 with Graves' hyperthyroidism.

This clonotype has just a few counts. The V call is TRBV19, the J call TRBJ1-5, with a weak D call TRBD1 (5 bases). This CDR3 spans 12 amino acids. V was trimmed by 9 bases and J by 2 bases, leaving 8 bases between them. CDR1 and CDR2 from the germline V gene are LNHDA and SQIVND (reference sequence). This CDR3 is CASRAGNQPQHF. The DNA for the CDR3 is TGTGCCAGCAGGGCGGGCAATCAGCCCCAGCATTTT.

The chain uses TRBV7-3 and TRBJ2-2; D remains unclear. This CDR3 region has 13 residues. The germline gives CDR1 SGHTA, CDR2 FQGTGA. The germline V and J ends were trimmed by 7 bases and 1 base, with 7 bases remaining between them. CDR3 coding DNA: TGTGCCAGCAAAAGGATGAACACCGGGGAGCTGTTTTTT. It codes for CASKRMNTGELFF.

This chain uses TRBV15 with TRBJ2-5; 8 nucleotides line up with TRBD1. V was pared by 2 bases and J by 5 bases, with 7 bases of the junction left unmatched. Germline V CDR1 and CDR2: LNHNV, YYDKDF (reference sequence). CDR3 length: 15 amino acids. CDR3 bases: TGTGCCACCAGCAGACCTGCGACAGGGGCCGAGACCCAGTACTTC. This gives the protein CATSRPATGAETQYF.

In its sample, this clonotype was seen many times. This chain links TRBV7-8 with TRBJ1-1; TRBD1 is a possible D gene (5 bases). V lost 1 base and J 5 bases, leaving 17 bases between the germline ends. The CDR3 consists of 16 residues. Germline V gene lookup returns CDR1 SGHVS and CDR2 FQNEAQ. The CDR3 protein is CASSLGEVRDRTEAFF. The CDR3, as DNA: TGTGCCAGCAGCTTAGGAGAGGTCAGGGATAGAACTGAAGCTTTCTTT.

This CDR3 reads CSVWTGASEHF. CDR3 nucleotides: TGCAGCGTTTGGACTGGGGCCTCCGAGCATTTT. The chain is built from TRBV29-1 and TRBJ1-5; tentative D call: TRBD1 (5 bases). CDR1 SQVTM and CDR2 ANQGSEA come from the germline V gene. Deletions cut 5 bases from V and 14 bases from J, with 16 bases between. The CDR3 contains 11 residues.

Of note for this clonotype: One base away lies a much larger clone, so this may be a sequencing read error. The CDR3 carries no conserved terminal phenylalanine or tryptophan, so it likely arises from a read error. The chain recombines TRBV2 with TRBJ2-5; a weak D match, TRBD2 (6 bases). V lost 7 bases, J lost 3 bases, and 18 bases lay in between. In germline, CDR1 is SNHLY, CDR2 FYNNEI. CDR3 length: 15 amino acids. This CDR3 is CASNAGPHYEETQYI. The CDR3 DNA reads TGTGCCAGCAATGCGGGGCCTCACTACGAAGAGACCCAGTACATC.

This clonotype was observed a handful of times. The rearrangement uses TRBV9 and TRBJ1-5; D is unresolved. Trimming removed 2 bases from V and 6 bases from J, with 9 bases in between. The CDR3 sequence is 13 residues long. Per the germline V gene, CDR1 is SGDLS and CDR2 is YYNGEE. CDR3 DNA sequence: TGTGCCAGCAGCGTCGCCTCTGGTCAGCCCCAGCATTTT. This encodes CASSVASGQPQHF.

This clonotype was seen many times. The rearrangement uses TRBV2 and TRBJ1-2; D is unresolved. CDR1 is SNHLY, CDR2 FYNNEI, per germline. Trimming stripped 8 bases from V and 4 bases from J, with 11 bases between. The CDR3 loop spans 12 amino acids. CDR3 coding DNA: TGTGCCAGCTCTGGGGATACCTATGGCTACACCTTC. This gives the protein CASSGDTYGYTF.

This clonotype was detected many times. The V call is TRBV7-2, the J call TRBJ2-5; no clear D gene. The CDR3 has 12 amino acids. Per the germline V gene, CDR1 is SGHTA and CDR2 is FQGNSA. Deletions cut 1 base from V and 4 bases from J, with 4 bases between. The CDR3 DNA follows: TGTGCCAGCAGCTTAGGAGCAGAGACCCAGTACTTC. The encoded protein is CASSLGAETQYF.

This clonotype has more than one count but fewer than ten. This chain joins TRBV29-1 and TRBJ2-2; 7 nucleotides line up with TRBD1. J lost 4 bases, V lost 7 bases, and 9 bases had no gene match. The CDR3 covers 14 residues. Germline V gene lookup returns CDR1 SQVTM and CDR2 ANQGSEA. CDR3 in DNA: TGCAGCGGCCGGACAGGCTCAGGCACCGGGGAGCTGTTTTTT. It yields the protein CSGRTGSGTGELFF.

This clonotype appeared a few times. This chain joins TRBV2 and TRBJ1-5; no reliable D call. V shed 2 bases and J shed 6 bases, with 14 bases lying between them. There are 15 residues in the CDR3. Germline CDR1 SNHLY, CDR2 FYNNEI. CDR3 DNA sequence: TGTGCCAGCAGTGAACGTATTCCCACCGTTCAGCCCCAGCATTTT. Its translation: CASSERIPTVQPQHF.

The table lists this clonotype with a few counts. The V and J genes are TRBV19 and TRBJ1-5, with D tentatively TRBD1 (5 bases). The V end was cut by 5 bases, the J end by 5 bases, with 16 bases between. Germline V gene data show CDR1 as LNHDA and CDR2 as SQIVND (reference sequence). This CDR3 has 15 residues. This CDR3 reads CASSVGSGGDQPQHF. The CDR3 DNA is TGTGCCAGTAGTGTGGGTAGTGGAGGGGATCAGCCCCAGCATTTT.

The chain links TRBV24-1 to TRBJ2-5; D might be TRBD1 or TRBD2, each matching 5 bases. Trimming removed 4 bases from V and 0 bases from J, with 8 bases in between. Germline V gene sequence: CDR1 KGHDR, CDR2 SFDVKD. This CDR3 has 14 amino acids. This chain's CDR3 is CATSDGTYQETQYF. CDR3 DNA sequence: TGTGCCACCAGTGACGGGACGTACCAAGAGACCCAGTACTTC.

This clonotype was counted many times. The V and J genes are TRBV19 and TRBJ1-2; D ambiguous. The V gene's germline CDR1 is LNHDA and CDR2 SQIVND (reference sequence). This CDR3 has 13 residues. V was trimmed by 7 bases and J by 4 bases, leaving 13 bases between them. Here the CDR3 DNA reads TGTGCCAGTAATAAAGGACGGACCTATGGCTACACCTTC. Encoded protein: CASNKGRTYGYTF.

In this sample, this clonotype turned up many times. This chain links TRBV20-1 with TRBJ2-7, with D perhaps TRBD2 (6 bases). Germline loops: CDR1 DFQATT, CDR2 SNEGSKA (reference sequence). The V gene lost 0 bases and the J gene lost 2 bases, with 8 bases spanning the gap. This CDR3 region has 13 residues. The CDR3 DNA reads TGCAGTGCTAGAGACGCGGGGACCTACGAGCAGTACTTC. It specifies CSARDAGTYEQYF.

This clonotype turned up a few times. The chain uses TRBV7-2 and TRBJ1-2; D is unresolved. The CDR3 has 15 amino acids. V was cut by 5 bases and J by 1 base, with 14 bases left in between. Germline CDR1 is SGHTA and CDR2 is FQGNSA. The CDR3 sequence: CASSRAAALNYGYTF. DNA for the CDR3: TGTGCCAGCAGCCGAGCTGCAGCCCTTAACTATGGCTACACCTTC.

The sample holds a few counts of this clonotype. The chain carries TRBV5-1 and TRBJ1-6; D gene unclear. Trimming removed 7 bases from V and 5 bases from J, with 7 bases in between. CDR1 and CDR2 (germline): SGHRS, YFSETQ. This CDR3 is built from 12 residues. CDR3 in DNA: TGCGCCAGCCAACGGAATAATTCACCCCTCCACTTT. This sequence encodes CASQRNNSPLHF.